These T cell receptor beta chains were read from a single sample in a study of blood T cells in healthy people across ages. MiXCR, run by TCRdb on the 5' RACE reads, gives a single entry per CDR3 protein. The table shows around 500,000 distinct CDR3 sequences, with roughly 43% occurring only once. The sample consisted of blood. These receptors came from an elderly man in good health. Both conserved end residues are part of each CDR3. D genes are given only for firm matches. Rows give clone size only sometimes, using once, few, many, or a class for an expanded clone.

cdr3_aa: CASSQARGITDTQYF
cdr3_nt: TGCGCCAGCAGCCAAGCCAGGGGGATCACAGATACGCAGTATTTT
d_call: TRBD1
j_call: TRBJ2-3
v_call: TRBV4-3
clone_size: .

cdr3_aa: CSAREGAAGNTIYF
cdr3_nt: TGCAGTGCTAGAGAGGGGGCGGCTGGAAACACCATATATTTT
d_call: .
j_call: TRBJ1-3
v_call: TRBV20-1
clone_size: .

cdr3_aa: CASSLSPSHTNQPQHF
cdr3_nt: TGTGCCAGCAGCTTATCCCCCAGTCATACCAATCAGCCCCAGCATTTT
d_call: .
j_call: TRBJ1-5
v_call: TRBV7-2
clone_size: .

cdr3_aa: CASSLSGMVNEQFF
cdr3_nt: TGTGCCAGCAGCTTAAGCGGGATGGTGAATGAGCAGTTCTTC
d_call: TRBD2
j_call: TRBJ2-1
v_call: TRBV7-2
clone_size: .

cdr3_aa: CASSDGLAGGYDTQYF
cdr3_nt: TGTGCCAGCAGTGATGGTCTAGCGGGAGGGTATGATACGCAGTATTTT
d_call: TRBD2
j_call: TRBJ2-3
v_call: TRBV2
clone_size: .

cdr3_aa: CATSRAPKETQYF
cdr3_nt: TGTGCCACCAGCAGGGCCCCGAAAGAGACCCAGTACTTC
d_call: .
j_call: TRBJ2-5
v_call: TRBV15
clone_size: .

cdr3_aa: CSVGDRGLQQYF
cdr3_nt: TGCAGCGTTGGGGACAGGGGATTACAGCAGTACTTC
d_call: TRBD1
j_call: TRBJ2-5
v_call: TRBV29-1
clone_size: many

cdr3_aa: CASIGPSNYGYTF
cdr3_nt: TGTGCCAGCATAGGTCCTTCAAACTATGGCTACACCTTC
d_call: .
j_call: TRBJ1-2
v_call: TRBV21-1
clone_size: few

cdr3_aa: CSVEGDRGADGYTF
cdr3_nt: TGCAGCGTTGAAGGGGACAGGGGGGCAGATGGCTACACCTTC
d_call: TRBD1
j_call: TRBJ1-2
v_call: TRBV29-1
clone_size: .

cdr3_aa: CAISLGQGTDTQYF
cdr3_nt: TGTGCCATCAGCCTAGGACAGGGTACAGATACGCAGTATTTT
d_call: TRBD1
j_call: TRBJ2-3
v_call: TRBV10-3
clone_size: few

cdr3_aa: CASVRESGETQYF
cdr3_nt: TGTGCCAGCGTCCGGGAGTCAGGAGAGACCCAGTACTTC
d_call: .
j_call: TRBJ2-5
v_call: TRBV6-2/TRBV6-3
clone_size: .